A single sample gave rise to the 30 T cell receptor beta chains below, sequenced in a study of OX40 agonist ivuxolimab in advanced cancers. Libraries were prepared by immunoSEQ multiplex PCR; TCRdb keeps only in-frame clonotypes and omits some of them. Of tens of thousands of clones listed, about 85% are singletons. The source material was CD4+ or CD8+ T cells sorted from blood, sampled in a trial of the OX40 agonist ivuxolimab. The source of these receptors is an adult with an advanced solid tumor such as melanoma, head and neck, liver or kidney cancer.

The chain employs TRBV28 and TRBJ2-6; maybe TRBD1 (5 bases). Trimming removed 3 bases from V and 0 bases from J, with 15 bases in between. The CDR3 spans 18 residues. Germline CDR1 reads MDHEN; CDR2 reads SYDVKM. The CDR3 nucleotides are TGTGCCAGCAGTTTTCGACAGTTTTTAATCTCTGGGGCCAACGTCCTGACTTTC. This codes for CASSFRQFLISGANVLTF.

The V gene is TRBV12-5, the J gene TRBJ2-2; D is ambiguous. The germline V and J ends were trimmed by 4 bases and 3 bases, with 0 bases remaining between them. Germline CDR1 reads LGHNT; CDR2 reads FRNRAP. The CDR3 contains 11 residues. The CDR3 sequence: CASGYTGELFF. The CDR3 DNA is TGTGCTAGTGGTTACACCGGGGAGCTGTTTTTT.

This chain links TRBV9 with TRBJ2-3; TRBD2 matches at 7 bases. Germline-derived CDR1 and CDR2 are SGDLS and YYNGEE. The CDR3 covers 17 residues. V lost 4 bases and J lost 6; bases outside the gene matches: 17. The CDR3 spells CASSFRYASGKMDTQYF. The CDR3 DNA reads TGTGCCAGCAGCTTCAGGTACGCGAGCGGGAAGATGGATACGCAGTATTTT.

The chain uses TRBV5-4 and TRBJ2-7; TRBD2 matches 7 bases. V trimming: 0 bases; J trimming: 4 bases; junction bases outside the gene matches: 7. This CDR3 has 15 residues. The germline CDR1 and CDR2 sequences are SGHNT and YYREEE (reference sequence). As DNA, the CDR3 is TGTGCCAGCAGCTTGGTGGGCGGGAGTCGGTACGAGCAGTACTTC. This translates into CASSLVGGSRYEQYF.

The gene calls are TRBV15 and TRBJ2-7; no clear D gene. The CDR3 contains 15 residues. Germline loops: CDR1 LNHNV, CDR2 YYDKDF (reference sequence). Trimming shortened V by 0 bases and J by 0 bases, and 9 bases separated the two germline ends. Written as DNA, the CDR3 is TGTGCCACCAGCAGAGATCGAAGAAGCTCCTACGAGCAGTACTTC. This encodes CATSRDRRSSYEQYF.

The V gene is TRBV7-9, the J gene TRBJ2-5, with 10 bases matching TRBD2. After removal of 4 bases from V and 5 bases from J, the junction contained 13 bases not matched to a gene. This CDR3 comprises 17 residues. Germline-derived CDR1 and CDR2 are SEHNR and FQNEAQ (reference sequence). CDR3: CASSSIGLAGAEETQYF. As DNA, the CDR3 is TGTGCCAGCAGCTCCATTGGCCTAGCGGGAGCAGAGGAGACCCAGTACTTC.

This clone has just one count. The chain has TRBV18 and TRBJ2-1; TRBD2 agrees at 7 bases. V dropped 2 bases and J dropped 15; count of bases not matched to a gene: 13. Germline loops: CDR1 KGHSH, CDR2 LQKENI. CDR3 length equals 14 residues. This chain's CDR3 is CASSPRGSGLAAFF. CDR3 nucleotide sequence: TGTGCCAGCTCACCAAGAGGTAGCGGGCTGGCTGCGTTCTTC.

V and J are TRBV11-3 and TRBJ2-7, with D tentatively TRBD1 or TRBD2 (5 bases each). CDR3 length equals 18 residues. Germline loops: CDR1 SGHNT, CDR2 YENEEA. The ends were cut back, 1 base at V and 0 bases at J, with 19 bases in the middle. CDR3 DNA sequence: TGTGCCAGCAGCTTAGCGGGACGTAACGGGGTCCACTCCTACGAGCAGTACTTC. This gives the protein CASSLAGRNGVHSYEQYF.

The CDR3: CASSLGPNTEAFF. CDR3 coding DNA: TGTGCCAGCAGTTTAGGACCGAACACTGAAGCTTTCTTT. This chain links TRBV27 with TRBJ1-1; no firm D call. Germline CDR1 MNHEY, CDR2 SMNVEV (reference sequence). This CDR3 has 13 amino acids. V was shortened by 2 bases and J by 1 base, with 5 bases between the two germline ends.

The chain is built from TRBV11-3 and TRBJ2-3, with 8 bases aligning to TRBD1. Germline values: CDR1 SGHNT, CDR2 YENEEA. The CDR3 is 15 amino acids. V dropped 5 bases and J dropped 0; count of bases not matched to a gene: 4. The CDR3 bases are TGTGCCAGCAGCCGGACAGGGTTTAGCACAGATACGCAGTATTTT. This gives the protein CASSRTGFSTDTQYF.

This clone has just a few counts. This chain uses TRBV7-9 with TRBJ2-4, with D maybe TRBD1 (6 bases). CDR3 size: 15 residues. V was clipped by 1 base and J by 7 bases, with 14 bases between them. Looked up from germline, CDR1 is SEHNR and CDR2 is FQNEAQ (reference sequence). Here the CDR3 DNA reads TGTGCCAGCAGCTTAGAGGCGGCAGGGGCTAACATTCAGTACTTC. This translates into CASSLEAAGANIQYF.

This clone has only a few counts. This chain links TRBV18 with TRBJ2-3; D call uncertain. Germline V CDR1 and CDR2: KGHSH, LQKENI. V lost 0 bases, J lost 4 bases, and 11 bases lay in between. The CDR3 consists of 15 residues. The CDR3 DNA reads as TGTGCCAGCTCACCACCGTCTCAGCGCGCAGATACGCAGTATTTT. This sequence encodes CASSPPSQRADTQYF.

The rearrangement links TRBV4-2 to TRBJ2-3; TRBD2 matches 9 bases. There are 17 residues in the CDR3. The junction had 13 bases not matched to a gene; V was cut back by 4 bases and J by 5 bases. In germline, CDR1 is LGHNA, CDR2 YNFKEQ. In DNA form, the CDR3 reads TGTGCCAGCAGCCCGTCTGAAGGCGGGAGGGATGGAGATACGCAGTATTTT. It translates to CASSPSEGGRDGDTQYF.

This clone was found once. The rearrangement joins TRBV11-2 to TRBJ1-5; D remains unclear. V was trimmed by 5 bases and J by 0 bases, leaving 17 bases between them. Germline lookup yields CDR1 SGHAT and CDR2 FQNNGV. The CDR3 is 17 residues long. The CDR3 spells CASSLTLAANSNQPQHF. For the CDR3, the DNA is TGTGCCAGCAGCCTCACTCTCGCAGCTAATAGCAATCAGCCCCAGCATTTT.

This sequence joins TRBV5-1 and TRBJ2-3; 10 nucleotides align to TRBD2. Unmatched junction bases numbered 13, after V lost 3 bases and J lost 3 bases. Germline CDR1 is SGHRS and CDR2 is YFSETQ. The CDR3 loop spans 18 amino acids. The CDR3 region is CASSSTGTSDEGTDTQYF. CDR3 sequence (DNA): TGCGCCAGCAGCTCTACCGGGACTAGCGACGAGGGGACAGATACGCAGTATTTT.

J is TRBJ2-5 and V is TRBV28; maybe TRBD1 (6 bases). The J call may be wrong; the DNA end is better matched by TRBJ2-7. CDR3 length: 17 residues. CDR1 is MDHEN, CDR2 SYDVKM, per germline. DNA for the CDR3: TGTGCCAGCAGCCCCGACAGGACTCTCCTATCTTTCTACGAGCAGTACTTC. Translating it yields CASSPDRTLLSFYEQYF.

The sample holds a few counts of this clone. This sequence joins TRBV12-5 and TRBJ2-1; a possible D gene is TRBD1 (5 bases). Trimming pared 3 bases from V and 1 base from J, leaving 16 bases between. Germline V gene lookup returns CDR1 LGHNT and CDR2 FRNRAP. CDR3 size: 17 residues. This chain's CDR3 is CASGFVGLSPSYNEQFF. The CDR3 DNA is TGTGCTAGTGGTTTCGTGGGGCTTAGCCCGTCCTACAATGAGCAGTTCTTC.

The chain's CDR3 is CASSSSAGVFHEQYF. The CDR3 bases are TGTGCCAGTAGTAGCAGCGCGGGAGTATTTCACGAGCAGTACTTC. V gene TRBV19 combines with J gene TRBJ2-7, with TRBD2 identical over 7 bases. The V gene end was trimmed by 4 bases and the J gene end by 5 bases; junction bases not matched to a gene: 11. The CDR3 is 15 amino acids. Germline lookup yields CDR1 LNHDA and CDR2 SQIVND (reference sequence).

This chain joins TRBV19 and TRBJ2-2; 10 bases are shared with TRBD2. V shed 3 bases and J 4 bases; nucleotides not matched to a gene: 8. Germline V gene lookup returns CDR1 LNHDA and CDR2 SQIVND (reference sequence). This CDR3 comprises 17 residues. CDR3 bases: TGTGCCAGTAGTATCTCCGGACTAGCGGACGGCACCGGGGAGCTGTTTTTT. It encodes CASSISGLADGTGELFF.

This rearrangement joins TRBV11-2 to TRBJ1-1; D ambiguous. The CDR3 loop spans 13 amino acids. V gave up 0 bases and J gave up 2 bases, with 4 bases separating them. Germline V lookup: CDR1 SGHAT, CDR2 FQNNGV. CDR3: CASSLEGNTEAFF. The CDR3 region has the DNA TGTGCCAGCAGCTTAGAGGGTAACACTGAAGCTTTCTTT.

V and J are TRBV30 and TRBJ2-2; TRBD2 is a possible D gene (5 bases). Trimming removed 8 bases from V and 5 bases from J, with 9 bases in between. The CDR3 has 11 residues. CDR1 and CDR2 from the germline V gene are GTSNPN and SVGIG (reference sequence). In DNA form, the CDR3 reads TGTGCCGGACTCAGAACCGGGGAGCTGTTTTTT. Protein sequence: CAGLRTGELFF.

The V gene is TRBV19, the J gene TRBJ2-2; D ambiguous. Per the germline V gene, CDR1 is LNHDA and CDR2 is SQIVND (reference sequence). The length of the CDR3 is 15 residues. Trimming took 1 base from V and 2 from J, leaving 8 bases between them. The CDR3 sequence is CASSIVHFNTGELFF. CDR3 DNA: TGTGCCAGTAGTATAGTACACTTCAACACCGGGGAGCTGTTTTTT.

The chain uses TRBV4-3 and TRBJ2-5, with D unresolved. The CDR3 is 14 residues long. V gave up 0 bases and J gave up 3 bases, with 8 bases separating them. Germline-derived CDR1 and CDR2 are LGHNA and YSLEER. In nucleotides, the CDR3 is TGCGCCAGCAGCCAAGATCTCTGGAAAGAGACCCAGTACTTC. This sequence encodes CASSQDLWKETQYF.

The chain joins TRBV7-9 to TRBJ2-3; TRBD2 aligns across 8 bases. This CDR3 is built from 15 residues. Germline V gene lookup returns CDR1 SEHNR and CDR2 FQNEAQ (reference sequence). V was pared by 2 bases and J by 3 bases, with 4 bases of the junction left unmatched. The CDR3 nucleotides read TGTGCCAGCAGCTTAATTAGCGGGATAACAGATACGCAGTATTTT. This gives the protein CASSLISGITDTQYF.

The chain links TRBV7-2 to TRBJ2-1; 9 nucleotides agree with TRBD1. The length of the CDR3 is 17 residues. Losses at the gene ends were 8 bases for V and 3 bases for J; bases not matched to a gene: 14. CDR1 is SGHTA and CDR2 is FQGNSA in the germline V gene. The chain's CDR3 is CASAPRVPTGGYNEQFF. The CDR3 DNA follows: TGTGCCAGCGCCCCTAGAGTTCCGACAGGGGGCTACAATGAGCAGTTCTTC.

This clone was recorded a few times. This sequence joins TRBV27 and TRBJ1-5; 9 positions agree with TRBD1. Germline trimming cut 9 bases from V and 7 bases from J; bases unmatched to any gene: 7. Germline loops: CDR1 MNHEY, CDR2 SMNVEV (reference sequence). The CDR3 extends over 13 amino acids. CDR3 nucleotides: TGTGCCAGTACAGGGGGCGCAGGACAGCCCCAGCATTTT. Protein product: CASTGGAGQPQHF.

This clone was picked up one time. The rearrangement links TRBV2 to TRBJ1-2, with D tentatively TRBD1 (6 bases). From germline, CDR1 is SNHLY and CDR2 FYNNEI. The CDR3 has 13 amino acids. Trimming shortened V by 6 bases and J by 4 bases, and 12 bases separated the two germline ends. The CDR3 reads CASRTVDSYGYTF. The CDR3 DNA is TGTGCCAGCAGAACCGTGGACAGCTATGGCTACACCTTC.

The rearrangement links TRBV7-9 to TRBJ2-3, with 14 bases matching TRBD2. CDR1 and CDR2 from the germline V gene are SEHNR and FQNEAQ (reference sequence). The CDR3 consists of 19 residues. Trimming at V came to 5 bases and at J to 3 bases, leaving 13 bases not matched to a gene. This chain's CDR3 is CASSPPTGLAGVLTDTQYF. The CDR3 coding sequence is TGTGCCAGCAGCCCCCCCACGGGACTAGCGGGAGTCCTTACAGATACGCAGTATTTT.

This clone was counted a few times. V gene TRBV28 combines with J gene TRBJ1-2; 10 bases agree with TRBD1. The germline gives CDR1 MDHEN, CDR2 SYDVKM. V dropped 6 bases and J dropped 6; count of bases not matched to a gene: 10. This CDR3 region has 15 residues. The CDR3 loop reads CASSHPGTGVHGYTF. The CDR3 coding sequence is TGTGCCAGCAGCCACCCTGGGACAGGGGTCCATGGCTACACCTTC.

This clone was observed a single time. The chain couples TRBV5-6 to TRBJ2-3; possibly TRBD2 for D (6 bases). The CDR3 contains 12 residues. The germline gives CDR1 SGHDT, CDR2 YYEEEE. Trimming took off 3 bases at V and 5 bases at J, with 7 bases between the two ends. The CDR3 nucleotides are TGTGCCAGCAGCTGGGGAGGAGATACGCAGTATTTT. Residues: CASSWGGDTQYF.